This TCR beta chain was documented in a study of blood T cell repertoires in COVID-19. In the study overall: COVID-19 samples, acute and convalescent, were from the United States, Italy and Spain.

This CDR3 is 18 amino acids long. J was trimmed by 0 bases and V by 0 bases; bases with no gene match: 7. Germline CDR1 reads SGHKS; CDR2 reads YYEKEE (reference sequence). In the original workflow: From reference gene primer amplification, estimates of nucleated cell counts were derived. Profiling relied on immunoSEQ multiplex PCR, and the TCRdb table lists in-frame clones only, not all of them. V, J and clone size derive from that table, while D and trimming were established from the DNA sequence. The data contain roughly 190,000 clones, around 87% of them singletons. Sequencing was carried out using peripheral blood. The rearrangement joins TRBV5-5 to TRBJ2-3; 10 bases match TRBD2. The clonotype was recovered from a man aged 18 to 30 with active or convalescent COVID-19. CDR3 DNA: TGTGCCAGCAGCTTGGCACTAGCGGGGATGGATAGCACAGATACGCAGTATTTT. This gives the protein CASSLALAGMDSTDTQYF.